These 10 T cell receptor beta chains were sequenced from one sample in a study of beta chain features in type 1 diabetes. The study, taken as a whole, reports: Researchers report that Type 1 diabetes patients had moderately but significantly shorter TCRB CDR3s across all four CD4+ subsets.

Antigen specificity for these receptors is unknown. Every isolated RNA sample was fully reverse transcribed, so sequencing captured expressed TCRB transcripts. Some clones are missing from TCRdb's copy, which holds only in-frame ones; the method was immunoSEQ multiplex PCR. The table has 500,000 to 850,000 clones, around 15% seen once. Sequencing was performed on naive CD4+ T cells from blood. The receptor set was obtained from a man younger than 35 with type 1 diabetes.

This clone was detected only a few times. CDR3 protein: CASSLEATTNEKLFF. In nucleotides, the CDR3 is TGTGCCAGCAGCTTAGAAGCAACAACTAATGAAAAACTGTTTTTT. The V and J genes are TRBV7-9 and TRBJ1-4; D unresolved. The length of the CDR3 is 15 residues. Trimming pared 1 base from V and 0 bases from J, leaving 6 bases between. The germline gives CDR1 SEHNR, CDR2 FQNEAQ (reference sequence). The whole variable domain, filled in from reference TRBV7-9 and TRBJ1-4, reads DTGVSQNPRHKITKRGQNVTFRCDPISEHNRLYWYRQTLGQGPEFLTYFQNEAQLEKSRLLSDRFSAERPKGSFSTLEIQRTEQGDSAMYLCASSLEATTNEKLFFGSGTQLSVL.

The V call is TRBV18, the J call TRBJ2-5, with D unresolved. The germline V gene has CDR1 KGHSH and CDR2 LQKENI. Trimming stripped 3 bases from V and 1 base from J, with 6 bases between. This CDR3 spans 13 amino acids. The CDR3, as DNA: TGTGCCAGCTCACCTTTACTCCAAGAGACCCAGTACTTC. This codes for CASSPLLQETQYF.

Worth noting for this clone: Other nucleotide sequences in the sample specify the same CDR3. The V and J genes are TRBV9 and TRBJ2-3; D uncertain. CDR1 is SGDLS and CDR2 is YYNGEE in the germline V gene. Trimming stripped 2 bases from V and 5 bases from J, with 3 bases between. This CDR3 is 11 amino acids long. The CDR3 DNA sequence: TGTGCCAGCAGCGTCGGAGATACGCAGTATTTT. Residues: CASSVGDTQYF.

The chain joins TRBV14 to TRBJ2-1, with D unresolved. CDR1 is SGHDN and CDR2 is FVKESK in the germline V gene. Between the trimmed V and J ends, which lost 0 bases and 6 bases, there was a span of 6 bases. The CDR3 is 13 residues long. The CDR3 sequence: CASSQDPGNEQFF. In nucleotides, the CDR3 is TGTGCCAGCAGCCAAGATCCAGGCAATGAGCAGTTCTTC.

This chain links TRBV9 with TRBJ2-5, with 9 bases lining up with TRBD2. This CDR3 has 14 residues. The germline V gene has CDR1 SGDLS and CDR2 YYNGEE. V dropped 6 bases and J dropped 5; count of bases not matched to a gene: 8. Here the CDR3 reads CASNRGGATETQYF. The CDR3 DNA follows: TGTGCCAGCAACCGCGGGGGGGCCACGGAGACCCAGTACTTC.

This clone was found a few times. The sample has other DNA sequences that encode this CDR3 too. This chain uses TRBV19 with TRBJ1-5; no clear D gene. Trimming took 3 bases from V and 2 from J, leaving 5 bases between them. The germline V gene encodes CDR1 LNHDA and CDR2 SQIVND (reference sequence). The CDR3 is made up of 13 amino acids. CDR3 protein: CASSIGGNQPQHF. DNA for the CDR3: TGTGCCAGTAGTATTGGAGGCAATCAGCCCCAGCATTTT.

V gene TRBV30 combines with J gene TRBJ2-3, with D uncertain. Germline V CDR1 and CDR2: GTSNPN, SVGIG (reference sequence). The CDR3 covers 12 residues. V dropped 5 bases and J dropped 4 bases, with 10 bases sitting between them. CDR3 sequence reads: CAWGVEADTQYF. The DNA for the CDR3 is TGTGCCTGGGGGGTAGAGGCAGATACGCAGTATTTT.

In its sample, this clone was seen a few times. This chain uses TRBV7-2 with TRBJ2-1; 11 bases align to TRBD2. Germline CDR1 is SGHTA and CDR2 is FQGNSA. There are 17 residues in the CDR3. V was pared by 4 bases and J by 6 bases, with 11 bases of the junction left unmatched. The CDR3 loop is CASSSSGLAVSGNEQFF. The CDR3 DNA reads TGTGCCAGCAGCTCCTCGGGACTAGCGGTTTCCGGCAATGAGCAGTTCTTC.

This clone has more than one count but fewer than ten. This sequence joins TRBV2 and TRBJ2-5; 9 bases map to TRBD1. The length of the CDR3 is 14 residues. V shed 6 bases and J 7 bases; nucleotides not matched to a gene: 9. Germline CDR1 and CDR2: SNHLY and FYNNEI. The CDR3 spells CASRTDRGGVTQYF. The DNA for the CDR3 is TGTGCCAGCAGAACCGACAGGGGGGGAGTGACCCAGTACTTC. Full variable domain (missing parts from reference TRBV2 and TRBJ2-5): EPEVTQTPSHQVTQMGQEVILRCVPISNHLYFYWYRQILGQKVEFLVSFYNNEISEKSEIFDDQFSVERPDGSNFTLKIRSTKLEDSAMYFCASRTDRGGVTQYFGPGTRLLVL.

The table lists this clone with a few counts. V gene TRBV29-1 combines with J gene TRBJ1-4; D gene uncertain. Germline CDR1 reads SQVTM; CDR2 reads ANQGSEA. This CDR3 comprises 13 residues. Trimming shortened V by 1 base and J by 5 bases, and 8 bases separated the two germline ends. CDR3 DNA sequence: TGCAGCGTTGAAGTGGGCGCCAATGAAAAACTGTTTTTT. Protein sequence: CSVEVGANEKLFF.